The T cell receptor beta chain described here comes from a study of cytomegalovirus exposure and HLA in healthy donors. The study's findings and limits: An analysis was carried out later, and it reportedly showed fewer N-insertions in an Asian-associated ancestry cluster than the approximately 670-donor mean. Among TCR beta chains, those listed as cytomegalovirus-associated numbered roughly 150. Later, an analysis found that common viral pathogens appeared to be linked with several of the most significant clusters.

This clone has only one observation. Its antigen remains unidentified. This CDR3 has 16 amino acids. Trimming removed 2 bases from V and 6 bases from J; junction bases left unmatched: 9. Germline CDR1 is WSHSY and CDR2 is SAAADI. The PCR made use of 60 Vbeta and 13 Jbeta primers. The method was immunoSEQ multiplex PCR; TCRdb's version includes in-frame clones alone and lacks a portion of them. The sample records over 150,000 clones, approximately 75% being singletons. The TCR was taken from a man younger than 35 in good health and CMV-seronegative. V and J are TRBV10-2 and TRBJ1-3; 8 nucleotides line up with TRBD1. The sample taken for sequencing was PBMCs. The CDR3 bases are TGCGCCAGCAGTGAGATCTGGATGACAGGGGAAAACACCATATATTTT. Amino acids: CASSEIWMTGENTIYF.